This TCR beta chain was identified during a study of tumor and adjacent non-tumor tissue in lung cancer. Study results and caveats: Compared with tumor, normal lung showed significantly lower TCR diversity.

This CDR3 comprises 13 residues. V was trimmed by 9 bases and J by 6 bases, leaving 17 bases between them. This sample's RNA came from whole unsorted tissue. As concerns this clonotype: The target antigen is unknown. The conserved closing phenylalanine or tryptophan is absent in this CDR3, likely reflecting a read error.

Three rounds of nested PCR, following a modified ARM-PCR protocol, produced the TCRbeta library. TCRdb processed the multiplex PCR reads anew with MiXCR; each CDR3 protein has one entry. This sample carries tens of thousands of distinct CDR3 sequences, less than 75% of them seen once, and the ten largest clones take approximately 20%. V and J are TRBV12-3 or TRBV12-4 and TRBJ1-2, with a weak D call TRBD1 (5 bases). Sequencing input: lung tumor tissue. The clonotype was recovered from a man in his fifties or sixties with non-small cell lung cancer. The CDR3 loop is CARWVGQSHGYTL. DNA of the CDR3: TGTGCCAGATGGGTGGGGCAGTCCCATGGCTACACCCTC.